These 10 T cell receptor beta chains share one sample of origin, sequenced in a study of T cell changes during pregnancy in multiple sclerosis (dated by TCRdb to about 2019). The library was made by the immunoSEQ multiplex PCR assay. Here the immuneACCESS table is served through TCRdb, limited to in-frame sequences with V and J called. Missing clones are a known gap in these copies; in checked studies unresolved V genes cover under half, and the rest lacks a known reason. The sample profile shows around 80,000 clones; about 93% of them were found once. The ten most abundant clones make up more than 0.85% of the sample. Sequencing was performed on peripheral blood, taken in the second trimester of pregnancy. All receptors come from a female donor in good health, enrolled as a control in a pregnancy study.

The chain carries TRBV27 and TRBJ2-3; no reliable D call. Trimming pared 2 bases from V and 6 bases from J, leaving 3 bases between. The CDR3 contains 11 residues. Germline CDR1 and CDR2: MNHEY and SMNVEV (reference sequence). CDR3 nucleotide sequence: TGTGCCAGCAGTTTACGGGATACGCAGTATTTT. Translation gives CASSLRDTQYF.

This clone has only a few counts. CDR3 region: CASSSTRGLHYGYTF. The CDR3 nucleotides are TGTGCCAGCTCATCCACGAGGGGGCTGCACTATGGCTACACCTTC. V gene TRBV18 combines with J gene TRBJ1-2; 7 bases are shared with TRBD1. The CDR3 covers 15 residues. Germline V CDR1 and CDR2: KGHSH, LQKENI. The J segment lost 3 bases and the V segment lost 5 bases, leaving 9 bases of the junction unmatched.

CDR3 DNA sequence: TGTGCCAGCTCACCAGCAGGTAGCAATCAGCCCCAGCATTTT. This gives the protein CASSPAGSNQPQHF. This rearrangement joins TRBV18 to TRBJ1-5; D remains ambiguous. Trimming pared 2 bases from V and 0 bases from J, leaving 5 bases between. Germline V gene data show CDR1 as KGHSH and CDR2 as LQKENI. This CDR3 comprises 14 residues.

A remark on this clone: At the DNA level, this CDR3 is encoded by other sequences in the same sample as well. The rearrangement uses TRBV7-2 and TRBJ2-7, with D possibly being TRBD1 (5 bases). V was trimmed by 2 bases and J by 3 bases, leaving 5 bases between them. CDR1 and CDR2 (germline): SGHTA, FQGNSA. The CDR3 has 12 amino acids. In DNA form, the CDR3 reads TGTGCCAGCAGCTTACAGGGCTACGAGCAGTACTTC. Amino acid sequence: CASSLQGYEQYF.

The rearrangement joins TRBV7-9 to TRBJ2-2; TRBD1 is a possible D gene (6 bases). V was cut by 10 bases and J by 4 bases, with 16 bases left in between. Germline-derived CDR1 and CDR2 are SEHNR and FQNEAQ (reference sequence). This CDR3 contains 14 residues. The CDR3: CAITGWTFTGELFF. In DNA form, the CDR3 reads TGTGCCATCACAGGGTGGACCTTCACCGGGGAGCTGTTTTTT.

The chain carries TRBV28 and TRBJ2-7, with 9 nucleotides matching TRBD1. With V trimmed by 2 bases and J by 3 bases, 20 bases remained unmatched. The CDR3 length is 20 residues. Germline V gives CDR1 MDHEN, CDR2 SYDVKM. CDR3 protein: CASSLREGTGPWDRIYEQYF. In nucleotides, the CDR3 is TGTGCCAGCAGTTTAAGAGAAGGGACAGGGCCCTGGGATCGTATCTACGAGCAGTACTTC.

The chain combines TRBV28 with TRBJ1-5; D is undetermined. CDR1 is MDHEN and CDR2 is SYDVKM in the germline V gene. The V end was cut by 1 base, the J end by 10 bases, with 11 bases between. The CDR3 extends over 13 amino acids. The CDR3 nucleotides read TGTGCCAGCAGTTTATATAGAGGTGACCCCCAGCATTTT. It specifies CASSLYRGDPQHF.

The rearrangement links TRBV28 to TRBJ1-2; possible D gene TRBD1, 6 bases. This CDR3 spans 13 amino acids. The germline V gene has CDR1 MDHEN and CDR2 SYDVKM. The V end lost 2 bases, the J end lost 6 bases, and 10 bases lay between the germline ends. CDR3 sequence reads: CASSLTGTNGYTF. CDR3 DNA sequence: TGTGCCAGCAGTTTAACAGGGACGAATGGCTACACCTTC.

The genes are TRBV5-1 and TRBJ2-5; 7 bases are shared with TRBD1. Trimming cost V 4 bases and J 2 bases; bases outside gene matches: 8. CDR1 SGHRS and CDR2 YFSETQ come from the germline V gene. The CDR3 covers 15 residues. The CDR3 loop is CASSPLSGQQETQYF. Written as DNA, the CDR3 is TGCGCCAGCAGCCCCCTCTCGGGACAGCAAGAGACCCAGTACTTC.

This chain's CDR3 is CASSQASGGSSYNEQFF. In nucleotides, the CDR3 is TGCGCCAGCAGCCAAGCTTCTGGCGGGAGCTCCTACAATGAGCAGTTCTTC. The chain has TRBV4-1 and TRBJ2-1; 7 nucleotides line up with TRBD2. The CDR3 totals 17 residues. Germline-derived CDR1 and CDR2 are MGHRA and YSYEKL. Germline trimming cut 1 base from V and 0 bases from J; bases unmatched to any gene: 6.